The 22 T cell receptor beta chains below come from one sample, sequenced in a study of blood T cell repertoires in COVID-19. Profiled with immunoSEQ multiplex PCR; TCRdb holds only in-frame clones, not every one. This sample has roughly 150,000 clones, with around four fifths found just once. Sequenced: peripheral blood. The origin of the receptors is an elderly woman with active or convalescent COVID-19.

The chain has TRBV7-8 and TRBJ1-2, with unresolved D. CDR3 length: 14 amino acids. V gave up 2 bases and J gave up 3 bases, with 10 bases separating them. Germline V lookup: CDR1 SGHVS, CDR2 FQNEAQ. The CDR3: CASSLREAYYGYTF. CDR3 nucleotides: TGTGCCAGCAGCTTACGCGAGGCCTACTATGGCTACACCTTC.

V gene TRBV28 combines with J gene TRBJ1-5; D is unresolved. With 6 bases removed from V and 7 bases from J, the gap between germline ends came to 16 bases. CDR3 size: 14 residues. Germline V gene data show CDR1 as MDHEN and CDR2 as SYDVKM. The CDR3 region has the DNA TGTGCCAGCAGCCTCAACCAACCCAGGCAGCCCCAGCATTTT. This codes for CASSLNQPRQPQHF. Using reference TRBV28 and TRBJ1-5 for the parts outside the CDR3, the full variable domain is DVKVTQSSRYLVKRTGEKVFLECVQDMDHENMFWYRQDPGLGLRLIYFSYDVKMKEKGDIPEGYSVSREKKERFSLILESASTNQTSMYLCASSLNQPRQPQHFGDGTRLSIL.

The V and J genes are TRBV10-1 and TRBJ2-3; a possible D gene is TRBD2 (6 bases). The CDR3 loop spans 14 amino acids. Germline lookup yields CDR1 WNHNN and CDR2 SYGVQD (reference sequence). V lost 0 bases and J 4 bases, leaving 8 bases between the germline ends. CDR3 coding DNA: TGCGCCAGCAGTGAGTCGACGGGGGCAGATACGCAGTATTTT. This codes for CASSESTGADTQYF.

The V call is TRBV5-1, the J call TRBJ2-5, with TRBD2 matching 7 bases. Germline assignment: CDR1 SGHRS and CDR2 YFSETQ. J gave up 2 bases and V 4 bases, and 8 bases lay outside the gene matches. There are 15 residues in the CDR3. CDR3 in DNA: TGCGCCAGCAGCCCATCAAGGACTAGGCAAGAGACCCAGTACTTC. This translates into CASSPSRTRQETQYF.

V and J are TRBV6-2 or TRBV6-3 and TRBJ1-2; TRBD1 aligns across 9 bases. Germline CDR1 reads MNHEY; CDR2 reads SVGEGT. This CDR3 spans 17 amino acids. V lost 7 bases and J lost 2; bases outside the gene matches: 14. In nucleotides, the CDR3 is TGTGCCAGCACCCCCGCTAAAGGACAGGGGAGGAACTATGGCTACACCTTC. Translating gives CASTPAKGQGRNYGYTF.

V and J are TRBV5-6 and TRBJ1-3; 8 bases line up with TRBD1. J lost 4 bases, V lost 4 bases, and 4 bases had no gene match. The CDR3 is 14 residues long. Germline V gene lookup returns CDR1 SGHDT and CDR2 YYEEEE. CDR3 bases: TGTGCCAGCAGCCAGGACAGGGTGGGAAACACCATATATTTT. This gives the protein CASSQDRVGNTIYF.

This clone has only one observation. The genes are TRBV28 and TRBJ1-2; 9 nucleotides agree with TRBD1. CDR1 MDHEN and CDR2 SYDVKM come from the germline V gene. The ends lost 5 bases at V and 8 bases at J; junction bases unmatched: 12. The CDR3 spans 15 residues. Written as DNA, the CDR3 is TGTGCCAGCAGTCCAGCAACAGAGGACAGGGGAGGCTACACCTTC. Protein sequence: CASSPATEDRGGYTF.

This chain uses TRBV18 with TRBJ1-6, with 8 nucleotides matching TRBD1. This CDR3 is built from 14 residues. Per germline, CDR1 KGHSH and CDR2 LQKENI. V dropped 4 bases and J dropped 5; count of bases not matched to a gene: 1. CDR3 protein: CASSRGQDNSPLHF. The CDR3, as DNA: TGTGCCAGCTCACGGGGACAGGATAATTCACCCCTCCACTTT.

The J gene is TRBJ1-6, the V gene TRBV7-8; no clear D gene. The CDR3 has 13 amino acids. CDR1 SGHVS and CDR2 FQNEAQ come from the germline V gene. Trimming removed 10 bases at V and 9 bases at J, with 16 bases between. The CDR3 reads CATVRADGSPLHF. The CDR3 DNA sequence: TGTGCCACCGTGAGGGCGGACGGTTCACCCCTCCACTTT.

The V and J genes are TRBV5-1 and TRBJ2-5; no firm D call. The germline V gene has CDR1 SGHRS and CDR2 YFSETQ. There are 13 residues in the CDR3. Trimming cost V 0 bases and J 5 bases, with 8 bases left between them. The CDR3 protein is CASSLAQAETQYF. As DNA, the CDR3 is TGCGCCAGCAGCTTGGCTCAGGCGGAGACCCAGTACTTC.

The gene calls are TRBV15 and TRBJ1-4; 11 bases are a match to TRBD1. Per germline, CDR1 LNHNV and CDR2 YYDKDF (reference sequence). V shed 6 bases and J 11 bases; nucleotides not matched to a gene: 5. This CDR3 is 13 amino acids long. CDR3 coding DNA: TGTGCCACCAGGGGGACAGGGGGTGGGAAACTGTTTTTT. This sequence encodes CATRGTGGGKLFF.

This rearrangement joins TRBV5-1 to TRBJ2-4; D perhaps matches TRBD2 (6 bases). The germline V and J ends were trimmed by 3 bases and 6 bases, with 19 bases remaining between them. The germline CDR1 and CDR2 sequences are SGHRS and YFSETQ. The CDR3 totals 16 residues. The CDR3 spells CASSSLSGSEGNIQYF. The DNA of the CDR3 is TGCGCCAGCAGCTCTTTATCCGGGAGTGAGGGAAACATTCAGTACTTC. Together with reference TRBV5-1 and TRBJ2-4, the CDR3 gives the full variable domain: KAGVTQTPRYLIKTRGQQVTLSCSPISGHRSVSWYQQTPGQGLQFLFEYFSETQRNKGNFPGRFSGRQFSNSRSEMNVSTLELGDSALYLCASSSLSGSEGNIQYFGAGTRLSVL.

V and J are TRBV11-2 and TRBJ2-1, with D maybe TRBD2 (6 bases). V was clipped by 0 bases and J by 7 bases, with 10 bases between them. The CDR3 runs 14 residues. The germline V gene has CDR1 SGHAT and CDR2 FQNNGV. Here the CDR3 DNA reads TGTGCCAGCAGCTTAGACACGGGGAGGAATGAGCAGTTCTTC. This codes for CASSLDTGRNEQFF.

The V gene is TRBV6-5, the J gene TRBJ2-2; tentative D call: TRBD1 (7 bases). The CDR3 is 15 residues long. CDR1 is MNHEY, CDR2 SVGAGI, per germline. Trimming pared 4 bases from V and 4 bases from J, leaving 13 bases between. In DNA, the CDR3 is TGTGCCAGCAGTTTATACAGGGGAGGCACCGGGGAGCTGTTTTTT. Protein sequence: CASSLYRGGTGELFF.

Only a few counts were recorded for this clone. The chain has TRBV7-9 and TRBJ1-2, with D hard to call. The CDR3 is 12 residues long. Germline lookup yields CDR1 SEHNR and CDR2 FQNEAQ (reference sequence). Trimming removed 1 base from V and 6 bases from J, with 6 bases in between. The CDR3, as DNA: TGTGCCAGCAGCTTAGGGGAGGATGGCTACACCTTC. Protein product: CASSLGEDGYTF. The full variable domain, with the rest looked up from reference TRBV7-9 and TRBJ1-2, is DTGVSQNPRHKITKRGQNVTFRCDPISEHNRLYWYRQTLGQGPEFLTYFQNEAQLEKSRLLSDRFSAERPKGSFSTLEIQRTEQGDSAMYLCASSLGEDGYTFGSGTRLTVV.

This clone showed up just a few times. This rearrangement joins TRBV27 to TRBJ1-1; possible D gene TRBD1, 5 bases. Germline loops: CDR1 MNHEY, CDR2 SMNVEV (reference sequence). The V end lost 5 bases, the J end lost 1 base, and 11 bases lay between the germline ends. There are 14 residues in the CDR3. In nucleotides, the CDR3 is TGTGCCAGCAGTCGCCAGGGTGGGAACACTGAAGCTTTCTTT. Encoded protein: CASSRQGGNTEAFF.

CDR3 nucleotides: TGTGCCAGCAGTCAGCGGGGGGGCATAGAGCAGTTCTTC. Its protein is CASSQRGGIEQFF. This chain connects TRBV6-5 to TRBJ2-1; 10 bases fit TRBD2. CDR1 MNHEY and CDR2 SVGAGI come from the germline V gene. This CDR3 spans 13 amino acids. Losses at the gene ends were 5 bases for V and 10 bases for J; bases not matched to a gene: 5.

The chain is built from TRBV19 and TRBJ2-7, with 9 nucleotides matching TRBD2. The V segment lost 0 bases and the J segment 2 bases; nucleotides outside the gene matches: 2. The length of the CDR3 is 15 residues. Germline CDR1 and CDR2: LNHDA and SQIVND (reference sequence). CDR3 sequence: CASSIEGLATYEQYF. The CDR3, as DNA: TGTGCCAGTAGTATAGAGGGACTAGCCACCTACGAGCAGTACTTC.

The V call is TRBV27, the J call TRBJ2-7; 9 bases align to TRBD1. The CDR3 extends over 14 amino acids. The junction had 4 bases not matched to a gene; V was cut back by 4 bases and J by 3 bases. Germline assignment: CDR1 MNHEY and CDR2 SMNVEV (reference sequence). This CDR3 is CASSSGQGFYEQYF. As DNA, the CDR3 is TGTGCCAGCAGTTCAGGACAGGGGTTCTACGAGCAGTACTTC.

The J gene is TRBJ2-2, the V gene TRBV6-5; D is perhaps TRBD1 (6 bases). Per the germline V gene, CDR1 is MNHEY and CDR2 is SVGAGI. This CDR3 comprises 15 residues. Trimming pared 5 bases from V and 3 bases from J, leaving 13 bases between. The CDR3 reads CASSLVDSDTGELFF. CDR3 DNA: TGTGCCAGCAGTCTCGTGGACAGTGACACCGGGGAGCTGTTTTTT.

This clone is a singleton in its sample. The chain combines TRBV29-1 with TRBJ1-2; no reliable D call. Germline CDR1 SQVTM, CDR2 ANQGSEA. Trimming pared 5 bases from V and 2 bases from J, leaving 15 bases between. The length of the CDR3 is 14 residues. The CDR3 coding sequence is TGCAGCGTTCGTACGGCAGAGAGGAACTATGGCTACACCTTC. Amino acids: CSVRTAERNYGYTF.

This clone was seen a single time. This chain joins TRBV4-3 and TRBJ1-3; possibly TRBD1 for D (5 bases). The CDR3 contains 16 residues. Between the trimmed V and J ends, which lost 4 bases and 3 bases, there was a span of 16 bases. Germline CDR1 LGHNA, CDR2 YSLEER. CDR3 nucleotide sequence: TGCGCCAGCAGCCCTTCAACAGGAGGGAGTGGAAACACCATATATTTT. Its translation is CASSPSTGGSGNTIYF.